A selection of T cell receptor beta chains follows, all from one sample in a study of T cells after yellow fever vaccination. TCRdb reprocessed the 5' RACE reads via MiXCR and lists one record per CDR3 protein. This sample has nearly 350,000 distinct CDR3 sequences; about 8.3% occur once, and the top ten carry roughly a sixth. Here the sequenced sample was PBMCs, taken approximately 47 days after the first yellow fever vaccination. The receptors originated from a man younger than 35 who received the YFV17D yellow fever vaccine. The CDR3 runs from the conserved cysteine through the conserved F or W. D genes are given only for firm matches.

>TRBJ2-1|TRBD1|TRBV11-2
CASSTPTGLNEQFF
>TRBJ1-4|-|TRBV5-6
CASNNQPSPKLFF
>TRBJ2-2|-|TRBV6-2/TRBV6-3
CASEDFRALASGAGELFF
>TRBJ2-6|-|TRBV5-1
CASSPDTGANVLTF
>TRBJ1-5|TRBD1|TRBV7-2
CASSLKDRANQPQHF
>TRBJ2-2|-|TRBV12-5
CASGKADGELFF
>TRBJ2-6|-|TRBV28
CASSALGSGANVLTF
>TRBJ2-3|TRBD1|TRBV4-3
CASSPRDRGPDTQYF
>TRBJ2-5|-|TRBV4-1
CASSQPRGGGETQYF
>TRBJ2-5|TRBD1|TRBV6-1
CASTLGTGNQETQYF
>TRBJ1-6|-|TRBV15
CATSRDNVLRDHRSPLHF
>TRBJ1-5|-|TRBV20-1
CSARGFGRDNQPQHF
>TRBJ2-1|-|TRBV20-1
CSARAISWKSSYNEQFF
>TRBJ2-1|-|TRBV3-1
CASSQSPFGSYNEQFF
>TRBJ2-7|-|TRBV3-1
CASSQQSNSFGGGEQYF
>TRBJ2-5|-|TRBV5-4
CASSPKETHQETQYF
>TRBJ2-7|TRBD2|TRBV5-1
CASSINSGAGYEQYF
>TRBJ2-7|TRBD1|TRBV20-1
CSAEDPTGTGHEQYF
>TRBJ2-2|TRBD2|TRBV7-2
CASSKRTSGGATGELFF
>TRBJ2-5|-|TRBV7-9
CASSSKLSRETQYF
>TRBJ1-1|TRBD1|TRBV7-2
CASTIQGAETEAFF
>TRBJ2-3|-|TRBV28
CASRNRSLGDTQYF
>TRBJ2-5|-|TRBV20-1
CSATSGITETQYF